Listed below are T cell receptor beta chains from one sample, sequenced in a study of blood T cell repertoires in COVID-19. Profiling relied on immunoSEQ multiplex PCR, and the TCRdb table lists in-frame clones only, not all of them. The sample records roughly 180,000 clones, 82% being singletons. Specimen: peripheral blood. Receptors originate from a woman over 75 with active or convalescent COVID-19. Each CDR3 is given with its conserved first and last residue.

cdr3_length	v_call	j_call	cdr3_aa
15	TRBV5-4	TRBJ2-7	CASSPRLGDSYEQYF
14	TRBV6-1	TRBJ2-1	CASSEIYGGAEQFF
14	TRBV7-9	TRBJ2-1	CASSVRLADNEQFF
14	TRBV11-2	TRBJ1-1	CASSLVATSLKAFF
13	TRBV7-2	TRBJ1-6	CASSLWGESPLHF
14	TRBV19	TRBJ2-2	CASRGQGRTGELFF
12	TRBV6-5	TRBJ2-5	CASRPEWETQYF
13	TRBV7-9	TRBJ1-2	CASSAGQGHGYTF
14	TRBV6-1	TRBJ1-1	CASSETGLNTEAFF
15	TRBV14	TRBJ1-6	CASSQWESYNSPLHF
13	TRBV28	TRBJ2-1	CASTQLAGSEQFF
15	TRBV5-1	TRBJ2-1	CASSLTVSSYNEQFF
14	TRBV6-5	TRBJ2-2	CASYRSQNTGELFF
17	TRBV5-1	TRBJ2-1	CASSSDTTSGWLGEQFF
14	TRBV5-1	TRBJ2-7	CASSHTGGSYEQYF
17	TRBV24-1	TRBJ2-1	CATSDPGTSGTLNEQFF
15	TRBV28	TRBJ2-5	CASTPYSAGRGTQYF
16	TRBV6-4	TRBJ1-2	CASSDPDRQGSYGYTF
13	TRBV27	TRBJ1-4	CASSFIGNEKLFF
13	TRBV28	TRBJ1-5	CASSFGREQPQHF
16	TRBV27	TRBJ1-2	CASSQGQGRLSYGYTF
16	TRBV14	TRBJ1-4	CASSRVFGATNEKLFF
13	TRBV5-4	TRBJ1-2	CASSPLQGYGYTF
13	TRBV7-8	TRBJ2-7	CASSLPVSYEQYF
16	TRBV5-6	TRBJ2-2	CASSRIGAPNTGELFF
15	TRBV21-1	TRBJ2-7	CASSKSEQPTYEQYF
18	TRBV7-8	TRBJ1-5	CASQILSRGGVGNQPQHF
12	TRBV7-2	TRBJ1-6	CASSLQNSPLHF
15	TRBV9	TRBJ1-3	CASSPSIPTGNTIYF
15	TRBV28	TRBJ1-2	CASSSAGGGNYGYTF
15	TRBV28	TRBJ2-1	CASSFLPGAGSEQFF
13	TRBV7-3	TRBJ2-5	CASSGLAGGTQYF
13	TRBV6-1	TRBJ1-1	CASSELSGFEAFF
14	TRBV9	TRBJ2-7	CASSRDRGSYEQYF
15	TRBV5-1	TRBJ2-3	CASSLARGLTDTQYF